This TCR beta chain stems from a study of CD8+CD57+ T cells in acquired aplastic anemia (dated by TCRdb to the late 2010s). Regarding the complete study: On average, sorted CD4+ and CD8+ cells yielded roughly 3.4 ug of extracted DNA, with a range of roughly 0.17 to 30 ug.

In this study, sorted CD4+ and CD8+ T cells from the blood of healthy subjects and of severe aplastic anemia patients had their TCR repertoires deep-sequenced. Ficoll-Paque density gradient centrifugation was used to isolate peripheral blood mononuclear cells. Before DNA extraction, CD4+ and CD8+ T cells were sorted with FACS or magnetic beads. This clonotype was observed once. The target of this receptor is not known. No base qualities exist here, and no much larger clone lies one base off it. One read yields weak evidence. What the study reported, not specific to this receptor: CD8+ Simpson's diversity did not differ significantly between patients and healthy controls (P=0.060). Roughly 30 CD8+ CDR3 sequences were found to be shared between patients and controls, but these sequences appeared to be highly expressed in patients and within the immunodominant clones of the patients.

The CDR3 covers 15 residues, taking in both the cysteine and the phenylalanine. Of all the DNA, just the CDR3 is kept, 45 bases in frame from base 1. Trimming costs V 1 base and J 10 bases, and their ends lie 19 bases apart. CDR1 SGHVS and CDR2 FQNEAQ are derived from the germline V gene. TCR beta VDJ combination and CDR3 sequence profiling used genomic DNA as the template. An Illumina HiSeq 2000 was the platform used for TCR repertoire sequencing. The paper's processing steps were these. Repertoire assessment relied on Simpson's diversity index, CDR3 size and DJ length profiles, and TRBV/TRBJ rearrangement plots. Whichever DNA sequence was most abundant in the deep sequencing data was defined as the immunodominant clone. CDR3 amino acid sequences were checked for sharing between subjects and were compared against published repertoires and the VDJdb database. In-frame beta chains were kept once TCRdb had trimmed the public reads at Q25 with fastp and called clones with MiXCR. CDR3 protein duplicates are merged, each entry listing the most common genes and DNA. TCRdb assigned the V and J calls; the authors' analysis was not used. Here the sample has hundreds of thousands of distinct CDR3 sequences; roughly three fifths occur a single time. The ten biggest clones cover 6.5% to 10% of the sample.

The sequence joins TRBV7-8 to TRBJ1-1; TRBD1 might be the D gene, on 6 matching bases. Source material: sorted CD4+, CD8+, or CD8+CD57+ T cells (not recorded which) from PBMCs. The sequence came from a human donor with severe aplastic anemia or a healthy control (not recorded which). The CDR3 protein: CASSLGGTPEQGAFF. The bases read TGTGCCAGCAGCTTAGGTGGGACACCAGAACAGGGAGCTTTCTTT.